A selection of T cell receptor beta chains follows, all from one sample in a study of T cell responses to AZD1222 COVID-19 vaccine. This table comes from immunoSEQ multiplex PCR, and its TCRdb copy is limited to in-frame clones, with some not included. The sample shows 140,000 to 150,000 clones, roughly nine tenths of them seen only once. The sequencing used peripheral blood, collected on day 0 of AZD1222 vaccination. All receptors derive from an adult in good health. Each CDR3 is given with its conserved first and last residue. Fields, in order: J gene, V gene, clone size, D gene, CDR3 protein, CDR3 DNA. The D gene is left open where the match is weak. The size entry is marked missing in some rows and otherwise reads once, few, many or a size class.

J gene: TRBJ2-5
V gene: TRBV5-1
clone size: NA
D gene: TRBD1
CDR3 protein: CASSTGDRAGQETQYF
CDR3 DNA: TGCGCCAGCAGCACCGGGGACAGGGCTGGTCAAGAGACCCAGTACTTC

J gene: TRBJ1-1
V gene: TRBV12-3/TRBV12-4
clone size: NA
D gene: NA
CDR3 protein: CASSPSGATEAFF
CDR3 DNA: TGTGCCAGCAGCCCCTCCGGGGCCACTGAAGCTTTCTTT

J gene: TRBJ2-7
V gene: TRBV5-1
clone size: NA
D gene: TRBD1
CDR3 protein: CASSYRGQAYEQYF
CDR3 DNA: TGCGCCAGCAGCTACAGGGGCCAGGCCTACGAGCAGTACTTC

J gene: TRBJ2-3
V gene: TRBV7-2
clone size: NA
D gene: TRBD1
CDR3 protein: CASSTRTGESDTQYF
CDR3 DNA: TGTGCCAGCAGCACCCGGACAGGGGAATCAGATACGCAGTATTTT

J gene: TRBJ1-1
V gene: TRBV19
clone size: NA
D gene: NA
CDR3 protein: CASIASMTTEAFF
CDR3 DNA: TGTGCCAGTATTGCGTCTATGACCACTGAAGCTTTCTTT

J gene: TRBJ2-4
V gene: TRBV9
clone size: NA
D gene: NA
CDR3 protein: CASSVDGQGRAKNIQYF
CDR3 DNA: TGTGCCAGCAGCGTAGATGGTCAGGGAAGAGCCAAAAACATTCAGTACTTC

J gene: TRBJ2-7
V gene: TRBV28
clone size: NA
D gene: NA
CDR3 protein: CASREQDEQYF
CDR3 DNA: TGTGCCAGCAGAGAACAGGACGAGCAGTACTTC

J gene: TRBJ2-4
V gene: TRBV19
clone size: NA
D gene: NA
CDR3 protein: CASSTSGDAAKNIQYF
CDR3 DNA: TGTGCCAGTAGTACCTCAGGGGATGCGGCCAAAAACATTCAGTACTTC

J gene: TRBJ2-7
V gene: TRBV6-1
clone size: NA
D gene: NA
CDR3 protein: CASSDRAITYEQYF
CDR3 DNA: TGTGCCAGCAGTGATCGGGCAATTACCTACGAGCAGTACTTC

J gene: TRBJ1-1
V gene: TRBV28
clone size: NA
D gene: TRBD1
CDR3 protein: CASIPGQGPAFF
CDR3 DNA: TGTGCCAGCATTCCCGGACAGGGTCCGGCTTTCTTT

J gene: TRBJ2-1
V gene: TRBV5-1
clone size: once
D gene: NA
CDR3 protein: CASSAMTGNEQFF
CDR3 DNA: TGCGCCAGCAGCGCTATGACAGGCAATGAGCAGTTCTTC

J gene: TRBJ2-1
V gene: TRBV18
clone size: NA
D gene: TRBD2
CDR3 protein: CASSALAGEEQFF
CDR3 DNA: TGTGCCAGCTCAGCCCTAGCGGGGGAGGAGCAGTTCTTC

J gene: TRBJ1-2
V gene: TRBV6-5
clone size: NA
D gene: NA
CDR3 protein: CASSSDSLYGYTF
CDR3 DNA: TGTGCCAGCAGTTCGGACAGCCTCTATGGCTACACCTTC

J gene: TRBJ1-3
V gene: TRBV19
clone size: NA
D gene: NA
CDR3 protein: CASSSLGVMTGNTIYF
CDR3 DNA: TGTGCCAGTAGCTCGCTGGGTGTCATGACTGGAAACACCATATATTTT

J gene: TRBJ1-5
V gene: TRBV9
clone size: NA
D gene: NA
CDR3 protein: CASSPTENSNQPQHF
CDR3 DNA: TGTGCCAGCAGCCCGACAGAGAATAGCAATCAGCCCCAGCATTTT

J gene: TRBJ2-7
V gene: TRBV5-1
clone size: NA
D gene: TRBD2
CDR3 protein: CASSLALAGEGEQYF
CDR3 DNA: TGCGCCAGCAGCTTGGCTCTAGCGGGAGAAGGAGAGCAGTACTTC

J gene: TRBJ2-7
V gene: TRBV6-2/TRBV6-3
clone size: NA
D gene: TRBD1
CDR3 protein: CASSFTPDRWSYEQYF
CDR3 DNA: TGTGCCAGCAGTTTTACCCCGGACAGGTGGTCCTACGAGCAGTACTTC

J gene: TRBJ2-7
V gene: TRBV5-1
clone size: NA
D gene: TRBD1
CDR3 protein: CASSREQGAGEQYF
CDR3 DNA: TGCGCCAGCAGCCGGGAACAGGGGGCGGGCGAGCAGTACTTC

J gene: TRBJ2-2
V gene: TRBV2
clone size: NA
D gene: TRBD1
CDR3 protein: CASRDRTGAGELFF
CDR3 DNA: TGTGCCAGCAGGGATCGGACAGGTGCCGGGGAGCTGTTTTTT

J gene: TRBJ2-7
V gene: TRBV6-5
clone size: NA
D gene: NA
CDR3 protein: CATGDGGGDEQYF
CDR3 DNA: TGTGCCACCGGGGACGGGGGAGGCGACGAGCAGTACTTC

J gene: TRBJ1-2
V gene: TRBV5-1
clone size: NA
D gene: NA
CDR3 protein: CASSPGRVGYGYTF
CDR3 DNA: TGCGCCAGCAGCCCAGGGCGGGTAGGCTATGGCTACACCTTC

J gene: TRBJ1-4
V gene: TRBV28
clone size: NA
D gene: NA
CDR3 protein: CASRVRLREKLFF
CDR3 DNA: TGTGCCAGCCGGGTCCGGCTTCGGGAAAAACTGTTTTTT

J gene: TRBJ2-3
V gene: TRBV27
clone size: NA
D gene: TRBD2
CDR3 protein: CASSLWRLAGADTQYF
CDR3 DNA: TGTGCCAGCAGTTTATGGCGACTAGCGGGAGCAGATACGCAGTATTTT

J gene: TRBJ2-1
V gene: TRBV5-6
clone size: NA
D gene: NA
CDR3 protein: CASSPDGTLYNEQFF
CDR3 DNA: TGTGCCAGCAGCCCCGACGGGACACTCTACAATGAGCAGTTCTTC

J gene: TRBJ2-7
V gene: TRBV28
clone size: NA
D gene: NA
CDR3 protein: CASRAPGRSYEQYF
CDR3 DNA: TGTGCCAGCAGGGCCCCGGGAAGATCCTACGAGCAGTACTTC

J gene: TRBJ2-3
V gene: TRBV19
clone size: NA
D gene: NA
CDR3 protein: CASSISFVTDTQYF
CDR3 DNA: TGTGCCAGTAGTATATCTTTTGTAACCGATACGCAGTATTTT

J gene: TRBJ1-1
V gene: TRBV6-1
clone size: NA
D gene: NA
CDR3 protein: CASSEASVAGEAFF
CDR3 DNA: TGTGCCAGCAGTGAAGCGAGTGTGGCTGGGGAAGCTTTCTTT

J gene: TRBJ2-1
V gene: TRBV24-1
clone size: NA
D gene: NA
CDR3 protein: CATSDSRGERYNEQFF
CDR3 DNA: TGTGCCACCAGTGATTCAAGGGGGGAGCGGTACAATGAGCAGTTCTTC

J gene: TRBJ2-1
V gene: TRBV9
clone size: NA
D gene: TRBD2
CDR3 protein: CASSVGGGTYNEQFF
CDR3 DNA: TGTGCCAGCAGCGTAGGCGGGGGAACCTACAATGAGCAGTTCTTC

J gene: TRBJ1-2
V gene: TRBV12-3/TRBV12-4
clone size: NA
D gene: NA
CDR3 protein: CASTIQRHNGYTF
CDR3 DNA: TGTGCCAGCACTATACAGAGACATAATGGCTACACCTTC

J gene: TRBJ1-5
V gene: TRBV2
clone size: NA
D gene: TRBD1
CDR3 protein: CAVPGQNPNQPQHF
CDR3 DNA: TGTGCCGTACCGGGACAGAACCCTAATCAGCCCCAGCATTTT

J gene: TRBJ2-3
V gene: TRBV4-3
clone size: NA
D gene: TRBD2
CDR3 protein: CASSQDPWTSGRGDTQYF
CDR3 DNA: TGCGCCAGCAGCCAAGATCCCTGGACTAGCGGCCGGGGAGATACGCAGTATTTT

J gene: TRBJ1-1
V gene: TRBV2
clone size: NA
D gene: NA
CDR3 protein: CAGGADGDGTEAFF
CDR3 DNA: TGTGCCGGTGGAGCGGATGGCGATGGCACTGAAGCTTTCTTT

J gene: TRBJ2-2
V gene: TRBV9
clone size: NA
D gene: NA
CDR3 protein: CASSNRRVAGELFF
CDR3 DNA: TGTGCCAGCAGCAACCGGAGGGTGGCCGGGGAGCTGTTTTTT

J gene: TRBJ1-3
V gene: TRBV10-3
clone size: NA
D gene: NA
CDR3 protein: CAISRGYSGNTIYF
CDR3 DNA: TGTGCCATCAGCAGGGGCTACTCTGGAAACACCATATATTTT

J gene: TRBJ2-3
V gene: TRBV30
clone size: NA
D gene: TRBD2
CDR3 protein: CAWSVLAGKDTQYF
CDR3 DNA: TGTGCCTGGAGTGTCCTAGCGGGAAAGGATACGCAGTATTTT

J gene: TRBJ2-1
V gene: TRBV5-5
clone size: NA
D gene: NA
CDR3 protein: CASSLGASEQFF
CDR3 DNA: TGTGCCAGCAGCCTGGGGGCGAGTGAGCAGTTCTTC

J gene: TRBJ2-5
V gene: TRBV5-1
clone size: NA
D gene: TRBD1
CDR3 protein: CASSPPGTVQETQYF
CDR3 DNA: TGCGCCAGCAGCCCCCCCGGGACAGTCCAAGAGACCCAGTACTTC

J gene: TRBJ2-1
V gene: TRBV9
clone size: NA
D gene: TRBD2
CDR3 protein: CASSVSAGGGEQFF
CDR3 DNA: TGTGCCAGCAGCGTATCTGCTGGGGGGGGTGAGCAGTTCTTC